The 6 T cell receptor beta chains reported below all come from one sample, sequenced in a study of cytomegalovirus exposure and HLA in healthy donors. Amplification used 60 Vbeta primers and 13 Jbeta primers. Produced via immunoSEQ multiplex PCR; TCRdb's table is partial and in-frame only. The sample lists more than 150,000 clones; roughly 84% were seen once. Sequencing was done on a sample of PBMCs. The receptor set was obtained from a girl less than two years old in good health and CMV-seronegative.

The J gene is TRBJ1-4, the V gene TRBV6-5, with D tentatively TRBD1 (6 bases). CDR1 and CDR2 (germline): MNHEY, SVGAGI. V was shortened by 5 bases and J by 8 bases, with 18 bases between the two germline ends. The CDR3 is made up of 15 amino acids. The CDR3 sequence is CASSMAGANVEKLFF. The CDR3 nucleotides are TGTGCCAGCAGTATGGCGGGGGCGAACGTCGAAAAACTGTTTTTT.

The chain employs TRBV6-5 and TRBJ2-7, with 10 positions matching TRBD2. Germline V gene lookup returns CDR1 MNHEY and CDR2 SVGAGI. V was clipped by 5 bases and J by 2 bases; unmatched bases: 3. This CDR3 region has 14 residues. This CDR3 is CASSPLAGPYEQYF. The CDR3, as DNA: TGTGCCAGCAGTCCACTAGCGGGGCCCTACGAGCAGTACTTC.

The rearrangement uses TRBV4-3 and TRBJ1-1; 10 positions agree with TRBD1. The J segment lost 7 bases and the V segment lost 3 bases, leaving 8 bases of the junction unmatched. CDR3 size: 15 residues. Germline V gene data show CDR1 as LGHNA and CDR2 as YSLEER. CDR3 in amino acids: CASSQPDRGRGEAFF. As DNA, the CDR3 is TGCGCCAGCAGCCAGCCCGACAGGGGGCGGGGTGAAGCTTTCTTT.

The chain links TRBV10-1 to TRBJ2-7, with 8 nucleotides matching TRBD1. The V and J ends lost 2 bases and 4 bases, in that order; junction bases with no gene match: 4. This CDR3 is built from 14 residues. Germline V gives CDR1 WNHNN, CDR2 SYGVQD (reference sequence). The DNA of the CDR3 is TGCGCCAGCAGTGAGGGACAGGGCAGGTACGAGCAGTACTTC. It codes for CASSEGQGRYEQYF.

The chain couples TRBV25-1 to TRBJ2-1; no clear D gene. The CDR3 runs to 11 residues. V lost 3 bases and J 6 bases, leaving 3 bases between the germline ends. Per the germline V gene, CDR1 is MGHDK and CDR2 is SYGVNS. Here the CDR3 reads CASSDRNEQFF. The CDR3 nucleotides read TGTGCCAGCAGTGATCGCAATGAGCAGTTCTTC.

V is TRBV10-3 and J is TRBJ2-5; D is perhaps TRBD2 (5 bases). V was shortened by 2 bases and J by 3 bases, with 7 bases between the two germline ends. This CDR3 comprises 13 residues. Germline CDR1 ENHRY, CDR2 SYGVKD. The CDR3 is CAISELREETQYF. The CDR3 DNA sequence: TGTGCCATCAGTGAGCTGCGGGAAGAGACCCAGTACTTC.